The TCR beta chain described here comes from a study of cytomegalovirus exposure and HLA in healthy donors. 13 Jbeta primers and 60 Vbeta primers were used for the PCR. This table comes from immunoSEQ multiplex PCR, and its TCRdb copy is limited to in-frame clones, with some not included. Among 70,000 to 95,000 clones listed, 76% were seen once. The table lists this clone with a count of one. Donors showed nominal health when sampled, although they likely had unrecorded immune exposures. The sample consisted of PBMCs. This receptor was obtained from a man younger than 40 in good health and CMV-seropositive.

DNA for the CDR3: TGTGCCAGTAGTAGCGTTTCTGGGCTAGCGGGAGGTTTCTACGAGCAGTACTTC. Translating it yields CASSSVSGLAGGFYEQYF. V is TRBV19 and J is TRBJ2-7, with 11 bases identical to TRBD2. The CDR3 totals 18 residues. The trim removed 4 bases at V and 3 bases at J, leaving 14 bases unmatched. Germline CDR1 and CDR2: LNHDA and SQIVND (reference sequence).